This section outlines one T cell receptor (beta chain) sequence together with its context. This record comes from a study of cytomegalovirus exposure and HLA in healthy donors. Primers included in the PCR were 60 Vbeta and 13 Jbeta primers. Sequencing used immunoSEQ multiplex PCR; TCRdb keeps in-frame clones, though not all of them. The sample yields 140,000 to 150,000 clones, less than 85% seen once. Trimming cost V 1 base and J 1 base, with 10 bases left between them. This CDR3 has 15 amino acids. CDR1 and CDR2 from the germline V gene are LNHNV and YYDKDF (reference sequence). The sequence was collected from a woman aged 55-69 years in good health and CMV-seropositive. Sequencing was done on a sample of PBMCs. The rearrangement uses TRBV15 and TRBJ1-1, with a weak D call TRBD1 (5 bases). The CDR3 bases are TGTGCCACCAGCAGAGGGGGCTGGGAGAACACTGAAGCTTTCTTT. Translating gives CATSRGGWENTEAFF. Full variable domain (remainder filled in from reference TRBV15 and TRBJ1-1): DAMVIQNPRYQVTQFGKPVTLSCSQTLNHNVMYWYQQKSSQAPKLLFHYYDKDFNNEADTPDNFQSRRPNTSFCFLDIRSPGLGDTAMYLCATSRGGWENTEAFFGQGTRLTVV.